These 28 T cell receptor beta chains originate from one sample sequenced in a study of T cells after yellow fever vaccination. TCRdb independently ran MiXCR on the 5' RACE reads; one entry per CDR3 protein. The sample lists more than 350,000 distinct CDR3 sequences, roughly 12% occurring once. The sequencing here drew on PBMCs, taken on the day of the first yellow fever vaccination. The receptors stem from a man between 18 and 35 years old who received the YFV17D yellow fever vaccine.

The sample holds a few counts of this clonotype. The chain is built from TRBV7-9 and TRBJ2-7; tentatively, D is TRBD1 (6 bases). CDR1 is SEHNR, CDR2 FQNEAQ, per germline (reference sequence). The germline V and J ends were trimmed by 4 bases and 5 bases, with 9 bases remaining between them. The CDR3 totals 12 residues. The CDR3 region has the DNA TGTGCCAGCAGCTCAGCAGGGGACGAGCAGTACTTC. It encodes CASSSAGDEQYF. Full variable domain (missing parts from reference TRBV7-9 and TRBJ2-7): DTGVSQNPRHKITKRGQNVTFRCDPISEHNRLYWYRQTLGQGPEFLTYFQNEAQLEKSRLLSDRFSAERPKGSFSTLEIQRTEQGDSAMYLCASSSAGDEQYFGPGTRLTVT.

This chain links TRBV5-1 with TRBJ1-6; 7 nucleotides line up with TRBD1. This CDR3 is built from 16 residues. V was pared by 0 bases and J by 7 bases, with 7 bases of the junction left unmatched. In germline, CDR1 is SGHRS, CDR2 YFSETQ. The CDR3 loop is CASSLAGGTVNSPLHF. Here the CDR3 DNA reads TGCGCCAGCAGCTTGGCCGGCGGGACAGTAAATTCACCCCTCCACTTT.

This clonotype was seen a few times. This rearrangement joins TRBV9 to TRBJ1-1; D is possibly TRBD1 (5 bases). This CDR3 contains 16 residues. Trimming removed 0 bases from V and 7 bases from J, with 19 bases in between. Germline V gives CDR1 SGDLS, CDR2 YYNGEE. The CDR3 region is CASSVGVLGLQGEAFF. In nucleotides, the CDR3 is TGTGCCAGCAGCGTAGGGGTTTTGGGACTCCAAGGTGAAGCTTTCTTT.

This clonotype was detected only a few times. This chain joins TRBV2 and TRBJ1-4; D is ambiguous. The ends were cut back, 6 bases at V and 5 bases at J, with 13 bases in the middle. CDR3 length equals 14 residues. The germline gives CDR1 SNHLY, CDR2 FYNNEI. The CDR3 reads CASSTSGRNEKLFF. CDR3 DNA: TGTGCCAGCAGCACATCGGGAAGAAATGAAAAACTGTTTTTT.

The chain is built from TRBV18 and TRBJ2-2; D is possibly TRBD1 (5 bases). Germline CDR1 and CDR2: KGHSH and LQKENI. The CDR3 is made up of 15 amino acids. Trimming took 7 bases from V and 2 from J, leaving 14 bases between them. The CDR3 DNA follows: TGTGCCAGCTATCCATCCAGGGCTAACACCGGGGAGCTGTTTTTT. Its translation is CASYPSRANTGELFF. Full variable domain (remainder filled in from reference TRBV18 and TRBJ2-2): NAGVMQNPRHLVRRRGQEARLRCSPMKGHSHVYWYRQLPEEGLKFMVYLQKENIIDESGMPKERFSAEFPKEGPSILRIQQVVRGDSAAYFCASYPSRANTGELFFGEGSRLTVL.

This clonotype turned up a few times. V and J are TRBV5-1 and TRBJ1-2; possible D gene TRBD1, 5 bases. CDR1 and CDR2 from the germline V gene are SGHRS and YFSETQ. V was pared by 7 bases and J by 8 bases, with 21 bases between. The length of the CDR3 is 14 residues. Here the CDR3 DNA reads TGCGCCAGCCGCCTGGATTATGAGGGACCGGGCTACACCTTC. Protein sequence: CASRLDYEGPGYTF. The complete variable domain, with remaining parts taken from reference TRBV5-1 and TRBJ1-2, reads KAGVTQTPRYLIKTRGQQVTLSCSPISGHRSVSWYQQTPGQGLQFLFEYFSETQRNKGNFPGRFSGRQFSNSRSEMNVSTLELGDSALYLCASRLDYEGPGYTFGSGTRLTVV.

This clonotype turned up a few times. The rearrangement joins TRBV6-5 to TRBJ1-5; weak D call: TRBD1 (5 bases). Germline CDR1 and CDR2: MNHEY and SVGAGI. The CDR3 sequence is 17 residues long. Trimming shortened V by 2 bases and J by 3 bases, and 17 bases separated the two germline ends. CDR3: CASSYHFVGTNNQPQHF. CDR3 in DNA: TGTGCCAGCAGTTACCATTTTGTCGGGACGAACAATCAGCCCCAGCATTTT.

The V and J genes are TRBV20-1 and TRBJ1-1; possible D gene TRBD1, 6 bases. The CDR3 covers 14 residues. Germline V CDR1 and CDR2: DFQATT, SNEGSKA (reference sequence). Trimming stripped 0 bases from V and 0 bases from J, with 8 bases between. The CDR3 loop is CSARDRGMNTEAFF. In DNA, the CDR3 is TGCAGTGCTAGAGATAGGGGGATGAACACTGAAGCTTTCTTT.

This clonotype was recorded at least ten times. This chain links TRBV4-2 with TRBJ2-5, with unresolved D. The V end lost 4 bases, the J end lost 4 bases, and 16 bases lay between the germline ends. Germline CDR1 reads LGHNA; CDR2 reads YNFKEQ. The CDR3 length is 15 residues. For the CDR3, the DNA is TGTGCCAGCAGCCCCTCGATGGGGTCTACAGAGACCCAGTACTTC. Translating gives CASSPSMGSTETQYF.

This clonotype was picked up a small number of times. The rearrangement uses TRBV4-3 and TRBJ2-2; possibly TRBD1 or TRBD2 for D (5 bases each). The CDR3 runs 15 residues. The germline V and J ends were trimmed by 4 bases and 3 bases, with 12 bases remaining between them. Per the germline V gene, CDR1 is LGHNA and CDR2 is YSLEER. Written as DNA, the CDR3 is TGCGCCAGCAGCCCACCGGGACGGCACACCGGGGAGCTGTTTTTT. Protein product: CASSPPGRHTGELFF.

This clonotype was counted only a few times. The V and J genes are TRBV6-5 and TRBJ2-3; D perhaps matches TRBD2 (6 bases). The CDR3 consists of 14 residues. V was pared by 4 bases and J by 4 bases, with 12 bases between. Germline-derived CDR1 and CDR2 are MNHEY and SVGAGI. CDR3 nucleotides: TGTGCCAGCAGTTCCCTGTCGGGAGCAGATACGCAGTATTTT. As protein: CASSSLSGADTQYF.

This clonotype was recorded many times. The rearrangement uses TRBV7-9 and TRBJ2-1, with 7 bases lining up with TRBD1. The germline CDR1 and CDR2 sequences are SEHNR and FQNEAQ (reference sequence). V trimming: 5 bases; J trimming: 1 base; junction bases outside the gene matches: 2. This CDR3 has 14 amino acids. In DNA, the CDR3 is TGTGCCAGCAGCACGGGACAGTCCTACAATGAGCAGTTCTTC. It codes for CASSTGQSYNEQFF.

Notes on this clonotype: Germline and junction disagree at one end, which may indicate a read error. This CDR3 reads CASRLEGGETQYF. The CDR3 coding sequence is TGCGCCAGCAGGTTGGAGGGGGGAGAGACCCAGTACTTC. J is TRBJ2-5 and V is TRBV5-1; the D call may be TRBD1 or TRBD2 (6 bases each). Germline V gives CDR1 SGHRS, CDR2 YFSETQ. CDR3 length equals 13 residues. The entire variable domain, with the rest obtained from reference TRBV5-1 and TRBJ2-5, is as follows: KAGVTQTPRYLIKTRGQQVTLSCSPISGHRSVSWYQQTPGQGLQFLFEYFSETQRNKGNFPGRFSGRQFSNSRSEMNVSTLELGDSALYLCASRLEGGETQYFGPGTRLLVL.

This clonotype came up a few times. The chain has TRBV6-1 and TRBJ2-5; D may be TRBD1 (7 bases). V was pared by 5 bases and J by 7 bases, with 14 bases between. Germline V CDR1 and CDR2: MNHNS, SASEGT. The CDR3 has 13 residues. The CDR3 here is CASSQGGQATQYF. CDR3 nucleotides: TGTGCCAGCAGTCAGGGGGGTCAGGCGACCCAGTACTTC.

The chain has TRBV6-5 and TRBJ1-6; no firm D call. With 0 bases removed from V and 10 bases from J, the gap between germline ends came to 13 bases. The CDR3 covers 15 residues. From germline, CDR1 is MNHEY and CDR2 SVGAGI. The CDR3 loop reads CASSYSIRVESPLHF. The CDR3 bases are TGTGCCAGCAGTTACTCGATAAGGGTTGAATCACCCCTCCACTTT.

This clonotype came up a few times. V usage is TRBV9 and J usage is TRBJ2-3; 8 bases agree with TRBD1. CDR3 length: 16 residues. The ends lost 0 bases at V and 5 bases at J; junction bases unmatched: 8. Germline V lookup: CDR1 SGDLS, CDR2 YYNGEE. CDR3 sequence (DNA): TGTGCCAGCAGCGTAGCCGGAACAGGGGGTTTAGATACGCAGTATTTT. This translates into CASSVAGTGGLDTQYF.

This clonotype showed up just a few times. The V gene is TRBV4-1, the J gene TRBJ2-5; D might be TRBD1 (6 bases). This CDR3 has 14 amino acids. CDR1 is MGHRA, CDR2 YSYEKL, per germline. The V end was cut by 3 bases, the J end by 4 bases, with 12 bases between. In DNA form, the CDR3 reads TGCGCCAGCAGCCAGCAGAGGGGGATAGAGACCCAGTACTTC. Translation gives CASSQQRGIETQYF.

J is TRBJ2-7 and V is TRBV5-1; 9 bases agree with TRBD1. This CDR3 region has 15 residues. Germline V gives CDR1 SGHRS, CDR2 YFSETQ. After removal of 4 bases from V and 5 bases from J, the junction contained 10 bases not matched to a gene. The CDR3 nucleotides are TGCGCCAGCAGCGCCGGGACAGGGCAATTGGACGAGCAGTACTTC. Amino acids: CASSAGTGQLDEQYF. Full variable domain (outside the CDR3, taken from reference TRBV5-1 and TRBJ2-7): KAGVTQTPRYLIKTRGQQVTLSCSPISGHRSVSWYQQTPGQGLQFLFEYFSETQRNKGNFPGRFSGRQFSNSRSEMNVSTLELGDSALYLCASSAGTGQLDEQYFGPGTRLTVT.

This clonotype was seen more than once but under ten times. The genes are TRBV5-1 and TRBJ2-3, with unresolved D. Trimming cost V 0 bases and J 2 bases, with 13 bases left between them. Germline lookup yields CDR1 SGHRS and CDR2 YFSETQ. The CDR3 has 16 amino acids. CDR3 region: CASSLAVGNPTDTQYF. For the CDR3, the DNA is TGCGCCAGCAGCTTGGCCGTCGGCAACCCCACAGATACGCAGTATTTT.

The CDR3 DNA reads TGCGCCAGCAGCTCCCGAGAGGGGGGGCTCGAGCAGTACTTC. Protein sequence: CASSSREGGLEQYF. The V call is TRBV5-1, the J call TRBJ2-7, with D tentatively TRBD2 (7 bases). The germline gives CDR1 SGHRS, CDR2 YFSETQ. This CDR3 spans 14 amino acids. Trimming cost V 3 bases and J 6 bases, with 16 bases left between them.

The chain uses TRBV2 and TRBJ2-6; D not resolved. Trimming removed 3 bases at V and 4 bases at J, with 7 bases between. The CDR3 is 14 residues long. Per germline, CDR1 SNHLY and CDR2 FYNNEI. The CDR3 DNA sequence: TGTGCCAGCAGTGAGACAAAGGGGGCCAACGTCCTGACTTTC. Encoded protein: CASSETKGANVLTF.

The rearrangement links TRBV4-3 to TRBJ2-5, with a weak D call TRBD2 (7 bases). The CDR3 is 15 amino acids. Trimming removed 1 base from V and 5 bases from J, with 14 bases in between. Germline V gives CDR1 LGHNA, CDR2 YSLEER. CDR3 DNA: TGCGCCAGCAGCCAAGGACGGGGGGCCTTGGAGACCCAGTACTTC. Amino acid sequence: CASSQGRGALETQYF.

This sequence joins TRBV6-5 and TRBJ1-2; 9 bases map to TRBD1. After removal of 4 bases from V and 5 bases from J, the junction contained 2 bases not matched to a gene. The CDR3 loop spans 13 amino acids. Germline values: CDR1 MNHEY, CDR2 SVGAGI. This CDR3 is CASSSDRGYGYTF. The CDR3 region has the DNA TGTGCCAGCAGTTCCGACAGGGGGTATGGCTACACCTTC.

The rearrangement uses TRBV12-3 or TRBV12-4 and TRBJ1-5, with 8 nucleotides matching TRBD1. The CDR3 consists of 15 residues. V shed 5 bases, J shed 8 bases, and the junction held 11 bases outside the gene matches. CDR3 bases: TGTGCCAGCAGTCCCGGGACAGGATATCATGAGCCCCAGCATTTT. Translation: CASSPGTGYHEPQHF.

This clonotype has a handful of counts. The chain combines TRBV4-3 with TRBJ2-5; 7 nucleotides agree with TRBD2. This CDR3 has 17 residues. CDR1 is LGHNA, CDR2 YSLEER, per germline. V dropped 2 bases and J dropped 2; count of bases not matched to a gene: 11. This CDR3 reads CASSQTGAGLGQETQYF. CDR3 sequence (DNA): TGCGCCAGCAGCCAAACGGGAGCGGGGTTGGGACAAGAGACCCAGTACTTC.

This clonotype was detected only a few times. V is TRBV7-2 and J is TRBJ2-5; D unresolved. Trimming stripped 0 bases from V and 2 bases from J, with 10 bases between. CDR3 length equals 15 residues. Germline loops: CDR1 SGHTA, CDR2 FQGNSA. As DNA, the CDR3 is TGTGCCAGCAGCTTAGCGTGGCGGAGACAAGAGACCCAGTACTTC. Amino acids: CASSLAWRRQETQYF.

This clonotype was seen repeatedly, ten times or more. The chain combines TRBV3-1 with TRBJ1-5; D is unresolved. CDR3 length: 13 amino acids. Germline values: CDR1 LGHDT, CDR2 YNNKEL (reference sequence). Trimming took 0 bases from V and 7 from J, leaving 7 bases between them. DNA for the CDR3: TGTGCCAGCAGCCAAGATCGTTACCAGCCCCAGCATTTT. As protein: CASSQDRYQPQHF.

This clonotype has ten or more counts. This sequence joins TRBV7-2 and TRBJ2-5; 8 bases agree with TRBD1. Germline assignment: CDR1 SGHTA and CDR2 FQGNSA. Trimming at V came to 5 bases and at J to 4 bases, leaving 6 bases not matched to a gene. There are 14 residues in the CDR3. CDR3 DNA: TGTGCCAGCAGCCTAGACAGGGGTAGAGAGACCCAGTACTTC. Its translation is CASSLDRGRETQYF.